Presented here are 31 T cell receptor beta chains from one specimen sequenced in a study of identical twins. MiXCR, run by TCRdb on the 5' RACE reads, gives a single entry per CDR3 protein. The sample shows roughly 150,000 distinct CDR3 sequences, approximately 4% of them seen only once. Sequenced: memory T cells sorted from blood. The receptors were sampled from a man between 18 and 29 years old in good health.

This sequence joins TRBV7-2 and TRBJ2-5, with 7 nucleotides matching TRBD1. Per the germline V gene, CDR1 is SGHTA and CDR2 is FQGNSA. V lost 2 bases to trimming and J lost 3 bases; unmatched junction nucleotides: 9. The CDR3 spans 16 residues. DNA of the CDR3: TGTGCCAGCAGCTTAAATTGGGGACAGCGAAAAGAGACCCAGTACTTC. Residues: CASSLNWGQRKETQYF.

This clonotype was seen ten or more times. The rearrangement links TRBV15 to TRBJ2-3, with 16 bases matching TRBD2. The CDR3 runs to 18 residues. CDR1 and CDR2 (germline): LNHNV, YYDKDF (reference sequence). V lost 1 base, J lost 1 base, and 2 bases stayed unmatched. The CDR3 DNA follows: TGTGCCACCAGCAGAGCGGGACTAGCGGGAGGGGGCACAGATACGCAGTATTTT. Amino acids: CATSRAGLAGGGTDTQYF.

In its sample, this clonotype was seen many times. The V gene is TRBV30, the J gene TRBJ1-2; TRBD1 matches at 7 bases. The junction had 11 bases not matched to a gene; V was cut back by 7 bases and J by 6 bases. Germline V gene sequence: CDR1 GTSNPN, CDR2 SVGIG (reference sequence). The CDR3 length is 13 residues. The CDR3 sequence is CAYRQGSSDGYTF. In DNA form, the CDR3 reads TGTGCCTACCGACAGGGCAGTAGCGATGGCTACACCTTC.

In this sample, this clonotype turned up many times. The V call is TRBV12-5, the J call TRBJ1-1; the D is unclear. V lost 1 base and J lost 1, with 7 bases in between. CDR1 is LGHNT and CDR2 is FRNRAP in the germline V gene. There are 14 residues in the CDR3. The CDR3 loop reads CASGLAGPNTEAFF. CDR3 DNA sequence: TGTGCTAGTGGTTTGGCAGGCCCGAACACTGAAGCTTTCTTT.

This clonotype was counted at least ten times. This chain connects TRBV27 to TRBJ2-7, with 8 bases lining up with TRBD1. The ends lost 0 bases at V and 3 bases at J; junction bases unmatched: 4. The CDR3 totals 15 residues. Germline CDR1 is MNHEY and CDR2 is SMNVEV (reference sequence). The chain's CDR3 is CASSLSDRAYYEQYF. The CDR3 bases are TGTGCCAGCAGTTTATCGGACAGGGCCTACTACGAGCAGTACTTC.

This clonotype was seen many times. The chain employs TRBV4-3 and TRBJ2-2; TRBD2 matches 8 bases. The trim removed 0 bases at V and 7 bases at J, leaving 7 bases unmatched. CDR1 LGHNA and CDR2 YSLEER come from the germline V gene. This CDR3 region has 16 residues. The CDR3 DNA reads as TGCGCCAGCAGCCAAGAAACGGGAGGGCCCGGCGGGGAGCTGTTTTTT. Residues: CASSQETGGPGGELFF.

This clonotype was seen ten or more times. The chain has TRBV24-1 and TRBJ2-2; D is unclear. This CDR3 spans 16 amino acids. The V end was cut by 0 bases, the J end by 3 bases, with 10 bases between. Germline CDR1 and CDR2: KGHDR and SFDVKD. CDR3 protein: CATSDLGDGYTGELFF. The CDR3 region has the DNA TGTGCCACCAGTGATTTGGGTGACGGATACACCGGGGAGCTGTTTTTT.

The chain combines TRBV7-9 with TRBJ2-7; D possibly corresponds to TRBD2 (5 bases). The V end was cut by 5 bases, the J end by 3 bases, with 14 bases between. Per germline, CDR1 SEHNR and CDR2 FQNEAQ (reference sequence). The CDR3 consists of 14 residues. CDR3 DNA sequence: TGTGCCAGCAGCCCGATTCAACTAGGCTACGAGCAGTACTTC. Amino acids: CASSPIQLGYEQYF. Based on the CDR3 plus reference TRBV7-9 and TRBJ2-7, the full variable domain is DTGVSQNPRHKITKRGQNVTFRCDPISEHNRLYWYRQTLGQGPEFLTYFQNEAQLEKSRLLSDRFSAERPKGSFSTLEIQRTEQGDSAMYLCASSPIQLGYEQYFGPGTRLTVT.

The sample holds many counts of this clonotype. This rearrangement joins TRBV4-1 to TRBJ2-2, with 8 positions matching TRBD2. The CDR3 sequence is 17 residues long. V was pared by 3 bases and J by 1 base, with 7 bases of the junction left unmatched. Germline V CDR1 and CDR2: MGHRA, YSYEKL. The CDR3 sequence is CASSQVPGLVNTGELFF. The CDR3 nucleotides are TGCGCCAGCAGCCAGGTACCGGGACTAGTGAACACCGGGGAGCTGTTTTTT.

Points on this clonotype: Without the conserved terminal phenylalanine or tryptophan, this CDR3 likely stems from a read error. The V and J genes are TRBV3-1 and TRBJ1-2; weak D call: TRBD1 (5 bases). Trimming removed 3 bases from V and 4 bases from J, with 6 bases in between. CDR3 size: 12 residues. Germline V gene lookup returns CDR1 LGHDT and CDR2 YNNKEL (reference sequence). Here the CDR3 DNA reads TGTGCCAGCAGCCAGGGGGGCTATGGCTACACCTCC. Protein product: CASSQGGYGYTS.

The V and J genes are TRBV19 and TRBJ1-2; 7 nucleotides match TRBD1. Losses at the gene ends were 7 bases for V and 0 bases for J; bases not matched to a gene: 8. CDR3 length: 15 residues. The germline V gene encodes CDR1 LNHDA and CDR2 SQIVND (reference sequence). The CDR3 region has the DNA TGTGCCAGTACCATACGGACAGGACCTAACTATGGCTACACCTTC. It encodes CASTIRTGPNYGYTF.

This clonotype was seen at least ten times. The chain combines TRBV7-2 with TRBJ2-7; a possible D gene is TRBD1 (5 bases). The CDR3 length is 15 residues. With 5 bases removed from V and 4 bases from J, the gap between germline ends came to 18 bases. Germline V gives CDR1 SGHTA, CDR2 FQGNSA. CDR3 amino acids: CASSQGASPTYEQYF. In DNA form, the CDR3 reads TGTGCCAGCAGCCAAGGGGCTAGTCCAACGTACGAGCAGTACTTC.

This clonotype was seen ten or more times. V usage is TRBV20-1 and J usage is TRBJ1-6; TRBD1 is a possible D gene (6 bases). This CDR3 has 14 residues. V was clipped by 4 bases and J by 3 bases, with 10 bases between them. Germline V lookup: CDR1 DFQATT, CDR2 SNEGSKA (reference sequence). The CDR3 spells CSATGDLYNSPLHF. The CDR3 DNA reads TGCAGTGCTACAGGGGACCTCTATAATTCACCCCTCCACTTT.

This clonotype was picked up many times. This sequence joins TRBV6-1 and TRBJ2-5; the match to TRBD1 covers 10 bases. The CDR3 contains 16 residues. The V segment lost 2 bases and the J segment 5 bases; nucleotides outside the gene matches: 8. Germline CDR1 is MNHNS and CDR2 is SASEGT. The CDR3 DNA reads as TGTGCCAGCAGTGAATTCTCGGGACAGGGGAGCGAGACCCAGTACTTC. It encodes CASSEFSGQGSETQYF.

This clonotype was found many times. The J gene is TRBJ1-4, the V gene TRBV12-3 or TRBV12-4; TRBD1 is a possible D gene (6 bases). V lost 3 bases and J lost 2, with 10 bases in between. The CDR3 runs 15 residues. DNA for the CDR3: TGTGCCAGCAGTTTGGGGGCAGGCACTAATGAAAAACTGTTTTTT. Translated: CASSLGAGTNEKLFF.

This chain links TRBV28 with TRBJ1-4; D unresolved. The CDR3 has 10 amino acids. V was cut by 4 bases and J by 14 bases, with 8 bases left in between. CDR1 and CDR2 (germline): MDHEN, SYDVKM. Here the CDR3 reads CASSSGRLFF. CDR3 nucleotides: TGTGCCAGCAGTTCTGGGAGGCTGTTTTTT. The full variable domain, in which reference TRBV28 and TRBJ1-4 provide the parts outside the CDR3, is DVKVTQSSRYLVKRTGEKVFLECVQDMDHENMFWYRQDPGLGLRLIYFSYDVKMKEKGDIPEGYSVSREKKERFSLILESASTNQTSMYLCASSSGRLFFGSGTQLSVL.

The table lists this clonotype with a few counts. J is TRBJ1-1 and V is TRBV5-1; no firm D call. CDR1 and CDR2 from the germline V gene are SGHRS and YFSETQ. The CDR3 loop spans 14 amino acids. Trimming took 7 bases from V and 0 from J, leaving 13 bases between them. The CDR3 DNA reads TGCGCCAGCTACAAGGACCGGGTGAACACTGAAGCTTTCTTT. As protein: CASYKDRVNTEAFF. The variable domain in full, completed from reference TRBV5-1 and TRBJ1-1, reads KAGVTQTPRYLIKTRGQQVTLSCSPISGHRSVSWYQQTPGQGLQFLFEYFSETQRNKGNFPGRFSGRQFSNSRSEMNVSTLELGDSALYLCASYKDRVNTEAFFGQGTRLTVV.

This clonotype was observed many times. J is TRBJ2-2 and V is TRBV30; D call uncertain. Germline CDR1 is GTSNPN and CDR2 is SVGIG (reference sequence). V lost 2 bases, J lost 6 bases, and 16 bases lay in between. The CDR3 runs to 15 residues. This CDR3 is CAWSLGTTTSGELFF. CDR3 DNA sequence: TGTGCCTGGAGTCTGGGCACTACAACGTCCGGGGAGCTGTTTTTT.

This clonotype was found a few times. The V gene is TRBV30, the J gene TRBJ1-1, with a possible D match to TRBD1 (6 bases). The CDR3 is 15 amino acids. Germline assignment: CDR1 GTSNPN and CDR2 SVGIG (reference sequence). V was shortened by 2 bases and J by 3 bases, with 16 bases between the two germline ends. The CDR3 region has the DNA TGTGCCTGGAGTCCCCAGACAGGACCATACACTGAAGCTTTCTTT. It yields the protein CAWSPQTGPYTEAFF.

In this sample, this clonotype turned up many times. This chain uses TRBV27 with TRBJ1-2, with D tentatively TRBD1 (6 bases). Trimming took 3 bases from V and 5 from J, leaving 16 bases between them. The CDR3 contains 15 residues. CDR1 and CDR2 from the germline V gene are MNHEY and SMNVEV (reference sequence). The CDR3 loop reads CASSFLRGGWYGYTF. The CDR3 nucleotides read TGTGCCAGCAGTTTCCTTCGCGGGGGCTGGTATGGCTACACCTTC.

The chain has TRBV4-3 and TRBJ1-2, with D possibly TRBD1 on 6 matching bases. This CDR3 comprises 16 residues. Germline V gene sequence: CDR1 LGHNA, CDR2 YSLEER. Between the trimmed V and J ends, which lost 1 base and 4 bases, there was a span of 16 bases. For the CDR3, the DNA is TGCGCCAGCAGCCAAGGGCTCGGGGGGCTGGTCTATGGCTACACCTTC. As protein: CASSQGLGGLVYGYTF.

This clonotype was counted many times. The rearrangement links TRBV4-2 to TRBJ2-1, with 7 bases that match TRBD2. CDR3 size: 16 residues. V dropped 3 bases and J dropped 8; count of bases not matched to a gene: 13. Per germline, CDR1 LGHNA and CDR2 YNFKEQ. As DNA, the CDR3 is TGTGCCAGCAGCCATCTCGGACGGGAGGTTACGGATGAGCAGTTCTTC. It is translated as CASSHLGREVTDEQFF.

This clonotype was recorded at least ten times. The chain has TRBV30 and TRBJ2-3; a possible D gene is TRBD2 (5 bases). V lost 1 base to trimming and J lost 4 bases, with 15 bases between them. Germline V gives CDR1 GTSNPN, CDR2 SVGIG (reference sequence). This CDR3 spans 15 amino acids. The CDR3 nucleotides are TGTGCCTGGAGTGACGGGATCCCTTGGGCAGATACGCAGTATTTT. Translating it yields CAWSDGIPWADTQYF.

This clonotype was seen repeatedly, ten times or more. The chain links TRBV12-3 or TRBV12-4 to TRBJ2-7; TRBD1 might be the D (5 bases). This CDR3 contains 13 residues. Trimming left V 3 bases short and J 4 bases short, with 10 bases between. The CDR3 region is CASSLQQGYEQYV. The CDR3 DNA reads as TGTGCCAGCAGTTTGCAGCAGGGTTACGAGCAGTACGTC.

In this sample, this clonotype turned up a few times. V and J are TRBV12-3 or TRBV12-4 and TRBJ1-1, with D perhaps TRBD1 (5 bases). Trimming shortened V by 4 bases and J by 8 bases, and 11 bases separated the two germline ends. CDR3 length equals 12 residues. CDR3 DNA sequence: TGTGCCAGCAGTTCTTGGACACCCGAAGCTTTCTTT. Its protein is CASSSWTPEAFF.

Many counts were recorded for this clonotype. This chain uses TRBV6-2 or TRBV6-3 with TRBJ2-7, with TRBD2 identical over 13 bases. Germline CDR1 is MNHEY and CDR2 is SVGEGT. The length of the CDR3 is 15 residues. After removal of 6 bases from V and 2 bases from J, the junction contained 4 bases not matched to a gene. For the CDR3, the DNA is TGTGCCAGCAGAAGCGGACTAGCGGGAGCCTACGAGCAGTACGTC. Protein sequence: CASRSGLAGAYEQYV.

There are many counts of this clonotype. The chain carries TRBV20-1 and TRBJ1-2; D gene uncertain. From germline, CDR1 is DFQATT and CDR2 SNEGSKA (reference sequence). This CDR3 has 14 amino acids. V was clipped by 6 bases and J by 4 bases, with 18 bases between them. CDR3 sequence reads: CSAPKGSNFYGYTF. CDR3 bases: TGCAGTGCCCCGAAGGGCAGCAACTTCTATGGCTACACCTTC.

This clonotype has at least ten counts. The CDR3 nucleotides are TGTGCCAGCAGCGCGGACTATTACACAGATACGCAGTATTTT. This translates into CASSADYYTDTQYF. The chain carries TRBV5-4 and TRBJ2-3; a weak D match, TRBD2 (6 bases). Germline V gene lookup returns CDR1 SGHNT and CDR2 YYREEE (reference sequence). This CDR3 contains 14 residues. The ends were cut back, 4 bases at V and 2 bases at J, with 11 bases in the middle.

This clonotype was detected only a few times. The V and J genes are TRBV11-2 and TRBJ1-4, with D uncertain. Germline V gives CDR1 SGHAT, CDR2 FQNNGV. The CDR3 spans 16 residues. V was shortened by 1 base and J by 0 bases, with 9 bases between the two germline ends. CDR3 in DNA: TGTGCCAGCAGCTTAGGGGCCTTTCCAACTAATGAAAAACTGTTTTTT. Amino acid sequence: CASSLGAFPTNEKLFF.

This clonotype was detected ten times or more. CDR3 loop: CASSRTPGQGNTGELFF. CDR3 DNA: TGCGCCAGCAGCCGAACACCGGGACAGGGGAACACCGGGGAGCTGTTTTTT. The rearrangement links TRBV5-1 to TRBJ2-2; 9 bases agree with TRBD1. The germline CDR1 and CDR2 sequences are SGHRS and YFSETQ. This CDR3 region has 17 residues. V trimming: 4 bases; J trimming: 1 base; junction bases outside the gene matches: 8.

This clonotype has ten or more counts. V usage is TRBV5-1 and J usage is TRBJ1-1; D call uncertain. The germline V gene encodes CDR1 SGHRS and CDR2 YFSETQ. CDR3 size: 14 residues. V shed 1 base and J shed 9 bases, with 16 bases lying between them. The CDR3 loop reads CASSLQQVDDQAFF. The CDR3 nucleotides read TGCGCCAGCAGCTTGCAACAAGTGGACGATCAAGCTTTCTTT.